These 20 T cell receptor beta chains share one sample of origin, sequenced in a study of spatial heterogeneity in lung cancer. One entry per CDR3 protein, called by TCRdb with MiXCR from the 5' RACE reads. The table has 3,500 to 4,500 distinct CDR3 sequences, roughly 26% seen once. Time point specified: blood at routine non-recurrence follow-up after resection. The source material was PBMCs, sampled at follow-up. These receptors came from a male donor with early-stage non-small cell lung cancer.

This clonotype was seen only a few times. The CDR3 nucleotides are TGTGCCAGCTCGCCGGGCACAGGAGACCACACAGATACGCAGTATTTT. Its protein is CASSPGTGDHTDTQYF. The chain employs TRBV18 and TRBJ2-3; tentative D call: TRBD1 (5 bases). Trimming took off 6 bases at V and 2 bases at J, with 18 bases between the two ends. Per the germline V gene, CDR1 is KGHSH and CDR2 is LQKENI. This CDR3 has 16 residues.

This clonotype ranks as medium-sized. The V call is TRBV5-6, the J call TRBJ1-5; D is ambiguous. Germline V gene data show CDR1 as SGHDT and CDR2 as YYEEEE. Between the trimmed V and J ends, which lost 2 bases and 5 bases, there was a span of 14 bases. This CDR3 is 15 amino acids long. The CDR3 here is CASSLTGELYQPQHF. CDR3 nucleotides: TGTGCCAGCAGCTTAACTGGGGAATTGTATCAGCCCCAGCATTTT.

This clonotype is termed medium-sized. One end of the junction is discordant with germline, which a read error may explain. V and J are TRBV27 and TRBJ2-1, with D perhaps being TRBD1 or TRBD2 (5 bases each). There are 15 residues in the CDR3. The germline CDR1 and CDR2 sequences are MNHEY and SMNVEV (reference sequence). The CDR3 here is CVSTPLLGEPNEQFF. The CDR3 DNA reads TGTGTCAGCACTCCCCTCTTGGGGGAACCAAATGAGCAGTTCTTC.

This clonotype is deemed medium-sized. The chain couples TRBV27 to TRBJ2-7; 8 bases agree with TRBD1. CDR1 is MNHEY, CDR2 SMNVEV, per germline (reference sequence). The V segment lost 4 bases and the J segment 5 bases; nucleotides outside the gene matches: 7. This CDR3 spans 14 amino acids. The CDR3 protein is CASSYARGRDEQYF. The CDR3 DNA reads TGTGCCAGCAGTTATGCCAGGGGGCGCGACGAGCAGTACTTC.

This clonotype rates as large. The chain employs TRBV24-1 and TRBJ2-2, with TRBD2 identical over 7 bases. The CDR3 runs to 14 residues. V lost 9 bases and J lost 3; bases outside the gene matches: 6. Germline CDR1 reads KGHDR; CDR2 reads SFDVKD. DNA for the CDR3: TGTGCCACCGGAGGACTAGTCGACACCGGGGAGCTGTTTTTT. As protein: CATGGLVDTGELFF.

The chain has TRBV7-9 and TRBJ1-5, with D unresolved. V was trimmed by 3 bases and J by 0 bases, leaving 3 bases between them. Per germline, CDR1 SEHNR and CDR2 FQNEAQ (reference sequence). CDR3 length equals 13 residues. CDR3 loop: CASSFGSNQPQHF. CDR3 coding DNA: TGTGCCAGCAGCTTTGGTAGCAATCAGCCCCAGCATTTT.

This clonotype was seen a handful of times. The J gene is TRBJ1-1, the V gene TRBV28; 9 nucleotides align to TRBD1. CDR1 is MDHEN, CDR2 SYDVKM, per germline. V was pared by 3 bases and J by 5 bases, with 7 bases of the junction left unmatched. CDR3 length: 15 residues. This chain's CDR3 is CASSLEHRGLTEAFF. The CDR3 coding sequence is TGTGCCAGCAGTTTGGAACACAGGGGGCTGACTGAAGCTTTCTTT. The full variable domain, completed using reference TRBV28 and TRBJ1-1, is DVKVTQSSRYLVKRTGEKVFLECVQDMDHENMFWYRQDPGLGLRLIYFSYDVKMKEKGDIPEGYSVSREKKERFSLILESASTNQTSMYLCASSLEHRGLTEAFFGQGTRLTVV.

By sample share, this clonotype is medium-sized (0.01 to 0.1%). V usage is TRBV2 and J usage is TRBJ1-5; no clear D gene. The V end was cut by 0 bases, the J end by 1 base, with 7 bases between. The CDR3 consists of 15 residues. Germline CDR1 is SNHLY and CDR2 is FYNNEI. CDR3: CASSEAGMSNQPQHF. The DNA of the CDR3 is TGTGCCAGCAGTGAAGCAGGGATGAGCAATCAGCCCCAGCATTTT.

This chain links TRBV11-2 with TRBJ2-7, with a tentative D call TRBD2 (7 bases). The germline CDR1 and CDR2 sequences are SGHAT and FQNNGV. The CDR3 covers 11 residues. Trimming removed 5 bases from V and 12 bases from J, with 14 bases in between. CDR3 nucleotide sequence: TGTGCCAGCAGCATGGGGGGGCGGTCGTACTTC. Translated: CASSMGGRSYF.

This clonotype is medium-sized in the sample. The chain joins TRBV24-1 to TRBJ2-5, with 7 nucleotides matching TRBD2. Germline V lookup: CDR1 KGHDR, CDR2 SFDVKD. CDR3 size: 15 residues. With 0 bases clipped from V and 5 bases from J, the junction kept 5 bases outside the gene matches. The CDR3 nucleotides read TGTGCCACCAGTGATTTGAGCGGGGATGGGGAGACCCAGTACTTC. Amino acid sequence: CATSDLSGDGETQYF.

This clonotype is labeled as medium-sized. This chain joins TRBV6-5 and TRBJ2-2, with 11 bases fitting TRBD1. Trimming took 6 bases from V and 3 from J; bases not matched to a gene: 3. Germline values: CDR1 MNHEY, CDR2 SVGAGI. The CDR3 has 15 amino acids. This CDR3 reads CASSRDRGDTGELFF. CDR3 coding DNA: TGTGCCAGCAGCCGGGACAGGGGGGACACCGGGGAGCTGTTTTTT.

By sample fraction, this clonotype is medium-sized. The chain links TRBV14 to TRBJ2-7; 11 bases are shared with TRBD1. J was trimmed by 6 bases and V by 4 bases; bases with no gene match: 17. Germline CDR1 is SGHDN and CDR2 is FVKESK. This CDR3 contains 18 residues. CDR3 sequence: CASSPGQGVWLAGSEQYF. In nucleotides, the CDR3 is TGTGCCAGCAGCCCGGGACAGGGGGTTTGGCTAGCGGGATCCGAGCAGTACTTC.

The CDR3 here is CASSFSGRANTGELFF. CDR3 nucleotide sequence: TGCGCCAGCAGCTTTAGCGGGAGAGCGAACACCGGGGAGCTGTTTTTT. The chain employs TRBV5-1 and TRBJ2-2, with 9 bases identical to TRBD2. Trimming took 2 bases from V and 0 from J; bases not matched to a gene: 2. The CDR3 is 16 residues long. Germline CDR1 reads SGHRS; CDR2 reads YFSETQ.

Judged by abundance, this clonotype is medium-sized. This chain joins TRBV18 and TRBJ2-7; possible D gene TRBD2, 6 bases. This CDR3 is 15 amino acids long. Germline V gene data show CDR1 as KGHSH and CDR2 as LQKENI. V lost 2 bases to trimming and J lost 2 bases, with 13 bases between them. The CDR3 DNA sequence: TGTGCCAGCTCACCAGAGTCCGGGAGTGCCTACGAGCAGTACTTC. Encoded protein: CASSPESGSAYEQYF.

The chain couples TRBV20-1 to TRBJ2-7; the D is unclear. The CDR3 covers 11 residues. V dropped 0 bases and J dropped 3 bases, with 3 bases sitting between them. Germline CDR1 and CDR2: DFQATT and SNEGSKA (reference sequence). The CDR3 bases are TGCAGTGCTAGAGAAGTCTACGAGCAGTACTTC. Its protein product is CSAREVYEQYF.

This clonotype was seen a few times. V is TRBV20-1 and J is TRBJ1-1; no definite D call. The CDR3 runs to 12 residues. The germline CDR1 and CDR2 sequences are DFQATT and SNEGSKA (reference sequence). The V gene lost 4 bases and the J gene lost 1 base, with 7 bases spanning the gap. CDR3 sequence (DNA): TGCAGTGCTAAGGTCAGGAACACTGAAGCTTTCTTT. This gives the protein CSAKVRNTEAFF.

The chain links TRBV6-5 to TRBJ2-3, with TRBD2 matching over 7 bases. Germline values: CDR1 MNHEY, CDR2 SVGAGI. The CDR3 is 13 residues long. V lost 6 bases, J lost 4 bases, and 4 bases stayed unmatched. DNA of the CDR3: TGTGCCAGCAGGGGAGGGGCGCCAGATACGCAGTATTTT. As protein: CASRGGAPDTQYF.

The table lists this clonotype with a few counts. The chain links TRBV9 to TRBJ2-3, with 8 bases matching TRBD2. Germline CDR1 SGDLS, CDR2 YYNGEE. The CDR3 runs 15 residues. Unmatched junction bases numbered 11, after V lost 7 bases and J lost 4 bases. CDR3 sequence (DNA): TGTGCCAGCGGTTCGCGGGGGGAGTATGCAGATACGCAGTATTTT. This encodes CASGSRGEYADTQYF.

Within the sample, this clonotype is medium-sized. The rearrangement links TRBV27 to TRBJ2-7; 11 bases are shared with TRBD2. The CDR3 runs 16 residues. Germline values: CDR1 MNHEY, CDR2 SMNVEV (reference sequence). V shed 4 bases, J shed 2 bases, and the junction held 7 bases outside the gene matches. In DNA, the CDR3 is TGTGCCAGCAGTTCTCCTAGCGGGAGGAGCACCTACGAGCAGTACTTC. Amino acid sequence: CASSSPSGRSTYEQYF.

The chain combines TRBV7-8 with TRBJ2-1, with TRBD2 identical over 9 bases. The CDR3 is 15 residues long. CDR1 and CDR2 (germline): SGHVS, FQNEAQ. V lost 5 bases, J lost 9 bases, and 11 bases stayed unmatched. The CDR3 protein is CASSVAGGTVGEQFF. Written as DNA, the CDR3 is TGTGCCAGCAGCGTCGCGGGGGGGACGGTCGGTGAGCAGTTCTTC.